These 31 T cell receptor beta chains share one sample of origin, sequenced in a study of cytomegalovirus exposure and HLA in healthy donors. Amplification used 60 Vbeta primers and 13 Jbeta primers. TCRdb's table, derived via immunoSEQ multiplex PCR, lists solely in-frame clones and lacks some. The sample includes some 200,000 clones, just over 75% of them seen just once. The source material was PBMCs. These receptors all come from a man younger than 35 in good health and CMV-seronegative.

V usage is TRBV6-1 and J usage is TRBJ1-5; D is uncertain. The CDR3 is 13 amino acids. Trimming removed 6 bases at V and 0 bases at J, with 6 bases between. CDR1 and CDR2 from the germline V gene are MNHNS and SASEGT. DNA for the CDR3: TGTGCCAGCAGCGCCTATAGCAATCAGCCCCAGCATTTT. This translates into CASSAYSNQPQHF.

This clone was observed a few times. V gene TRBV11-1 combines with J gene TRBJ2-1, with 11 nucleotides matching TRBD2. V shed 5 bases, J shed 4 bases, and the junction held 10 bases outside the gene matches. The CDR3 contains 17 residues. Per germline, CDR1 SGHAT and CDR2 FQDESV (reference sequence). The CDR3, as DNA: TGTGCCAGCAGCCCCCGGCTTGCTAGCGGGAGGTACAATGAGCAGTTCTTC. Residues: CASSPRLASGRYNEQFF.

The rearrangement links TRBV18 to TRBJ1-1; no definite D call. The CDR3 length is 16 residues. The V gene's germline CDR1 is KGHSH and CDR2 LQKENI. V was shortened by 3 bases and J by 3 bases, with 17 bases between the two germline ends. The CDR3 nucleotides are TGTGCCAGCTCACCTCTGAGGTCGGCCATAGACACTGAAGCTTTCTTT. Its translation: CASSPLRSAIDTEAFF.

This clone is a singleton in its sample. This chain links TRBV14 with TRBJ1-1; D is possibly TRBD1 (5 bases). The germline V gene has CDR1 SGHDN and CDR2 FVKESK. With 1 base removed from V and 5 bases from J, the gap between germline ends came to 14 bases. The CDR3 is 15 amino acids. CDR3 DNA sequence: TGTGCCAGCAGCCAAGTTGGGGGGGGTTGGACTGAAGCTTTCTTT. Its protein is CASSQVGGGWTEAFF.

The V gene is TRBV28, the J gene TRBJ1-1; 10 bases agree with TRBD1. The CDR3 is 20 amino acids. The ends lost 4 bases at V and 4 bases at J; junction bases unmatched: 21. Germline CDR1 reads MDHEN; CDR2 reads SYDVKM. The CDR3 spells CASSSYHSDRGWGGSTEAFF. Here the CDR3 DNA reads TGTGCCAGCAGTTCCTACCATTCGGACAGGGGGTGGGGGGGTAGCACTGAAGCTTTCTTT.

This rearrangement joins TRBV5-1 to TRBJ1-4, with D possibly being TRBD1 (5 bases). V was shortened by 4 bases and J by 8 bases, with 15 bases between the two germline ends. The CDR3 sequence is 14 residues long. CDR1 is SGHRS and CDR2 is YFSETQ in the germline V gene. The CDR3 sequence: CASSAGTQREKLFF. The CDR3 region has the DNA TGCGCCAGCAGCGCCGGGACTCAGAGGGAAAAACTGTTTTTT.

The chain combines TRBV4-2 with TRBJ2-1; TRBD2 agrees at 7 bases. The CDR3 runs 16 residues. The germline V gene encodes CDR1 LGHNA and CDR2 YNFKEQ. V lost 0 bases, J lost 7 bases, and 9 bases stayed unmatched. In DNA form, the CDR3 reads TGTGCCAGCAGCCAAGAGGTGGCGGGAGCGGGGAATGAGCAGTTCTTC. Encoded protein: CASSQEVAGAGNEQFF.

CDR3 protein: CASSTHSGNTEAFF. The DNA of the CDR3 is TGTGCCAGTAGTACCCACAGTGGGAACACTGAAGCTTTCTTT. The chain is built from TRBV19 and TRBJ1-1; no clear D gene. CDR1 LNHDA and CDR2 SQIVND come from the germline V gene (reference sequence). The CDR3 is 14 residues long. V lost 4 bases and J lost 1, with 10 bases in between.

This CDR3 reads CAWSLAGLANYGYTF. The CDR3 DNA reads TGTGCCTGGAGCTTGGCAGGACTAGCTAACTATGGCTACACCTTC. The chain is built from TRBV30 and TRBJ1-2; D is uncertain. Germline V gives CDR1 GTSNPN, CDR2 SVGIG (reference sequence). This CDR3 has 15 amino acids. Trimming took 3 bases from V and 0 from J, leaving 14 bases between them.

The V call is TRBV6-5, the J call TRBJ1-2; 9 nucleotides agree with TRBD1. The CDR3 runs to 15 residues. V was pared by 5 bases and J by 2 bases, with 6 bases of the junction left unmatched. The germline gives CDR1 MNHEY, CDR2 SVGAGI. The CDR3 DNA is TGTGCCAGCAGTCCCGCACAGGGGGCCAACTATGGCTACACCTTC. This gives the protein CASSPAQGANYGYTF.

The chain couples TRBV27 to TRBJ1-6; 9 bases fit TRBD1. The V segment lost 3 bases and the J segment 10 bases; nucleotides outside the gene matches: 1. The CDR3 is made up of 13 amino acids. In germline, CDR1 is MNHEY, CDR2 SMNVEV (reference sequence). In DNA form, the CDR3 reads TGTGCCAGCAGTTTGACAGGGGGGTCACCCCTCCACTTT. Translated: CASSLTGGSPLHF.

The rearrangement links TRBV30 to TRBJ2-5; 8 bases match TRBD2. This CDR3 spans 14 amino acids. Germline V CDR1 and CDR2: GTSNPN, SVGIG (reference sequence). The junction had 4 bases not matched to a gene; V was cut back by 3 bases and J by 1 base. The CDR3 loop reads CAWSRRGGQETQYF. CDR3 in DNA: TGTGCCTGGAGCCGCCGGGGGGGCCAAGAGACCCAGTACTTC. The variable domain in full, with the rest retrieved from reference TRBV30 and TRBJ2-5, is SQTIHQWPATLVQPVGSPLSLECTVEGTSNPNLYWYRQAAGRGLQLLFYSVGIGQISSEVPQNLSASRPQDRQFILSSKKLLLSDSGFYLCAWSRRGGQETQYFGPGTRLLVL.

This chain uses TRBV5-5 with TRBJ1-1; 7 positions agree with TRBD1. Germline CDR1 SGHKS, CDR2 YYEKEE (reference sequence). With V trimmed by 4 bases and J by 1 base, 1 base remained unmatched. The CDR3 contains 13 residues. CDR3 sequence: CASSRTGNTEAFF. The DNA of the CDR3 is TGTGCCAGCAGCCGGACAGGGAACACTGAAGCTTTCTTT.

The chain recombines TRBV9 with TRBJ2-1; 11 bases map to TRBD1. Trimming at V came to 4 bases and at J to 1 base, leaving 7 bases not matched to a gene. Germline CDR1 and CDR2: SGDLS and YYNGEE. The CDR3 has 17 residues. The CDR3: CASSLSRDRGSYNEQFF. The CDR3 bases are TGTGCCAGCAGCCTCTCCCGGGACAGGGGGTCCTACAATGAGCAGTTCTTC. Full variable domain (rest looked up from reference TRBV9 and TRBJ2-1): DSGVTQTPKHLITATGQRVTLRCSPRSGDLSVYWYQQSLDQGLQFLIQYYNGEERAKGNILERFSAQQFPDLHSELNLSSLELGDSALYFCASSLSRDRGSYNEQFFGPGTRLTVL.

This clone occurred a few times. V is TRBV4-1 and J is TRBJ1-4; TRBD1 matches 8 bases. With V trimmed by 5 bases and J by 4 bases, 6 bases remained unmatched. Germline lookup yields CDR1 MGHRA and CDR2 YSYEKL. CDR3 length: 15 amino acids. This chain's CDR3 is CASSEGGQVNEKLFF. The CDR3 bases are TGCGCCAGCAGCGAAGGGGGACAGGTTAATGAAAAACTGTTTTTT.

The chain links TRBV7-2 to TRBJ2-5; 8 nucleotides agree with TRBD2. J was trimmed by 1 base and V by 6 bases; bases with no gene match: 10. CDR1 SGHTA and CDR2 FQGNSA come from the germline V gene. The CDR3 has 16 amino acids. The CDR3 protein is CASSSRGETLQETQYF. DNA for the CDR3: TGTGCCAGCAGTTCGCGGGGGGAAACCCTCCAAGAGACCCAGTACTTC. Full variable domain (remainder filled in from reference TRBV7-2 and TRBJ2-5): GAGVSQSPSNKVTEKGKDVELRCDPISGHTALYWYRQSLGQGLEFLIYFQGNSAPDKSGLPSDRFSAERTGGSVSTLTIQRTQQEDSAVYLCASSSRGETLQETQYFGPGTRLLVL.

The chain combines TRBV5-5 with TRBJ2-1, with D maybe TRBD1 (6 bases). The CDR3 runs to 15 residues. With 4 bases removed from V and 3 bases from J, the gap between germline ends came to 14 bases. Germline V CDR1 and CDR2: SGHKS, YYEKEE (reference sequence). The DNA for the CDR3 is TGTGCCAGCAGCGGGGGCGAGGGATACTACAATGAGCAGTTCTTC. It yields the protein CASSGGEGYYNEQFF.

This chain links TRBV10-3 with TRBJ2-7; 8 bases map to TRBD1. This CDR3 region has 15 residues. Germline V gives CDR1 ENHRY, CDR2 SYGVKD. J was trimmed by 5 bases and V by 2 bases; bases with no gene match: 8. CDR3 protein: CAISESETGEDEQYF. CDR3 in DNA: TGTGCCATCAGTGAGAGTGAGACAGGGGAGGACGAGCAGTACTTC.

This chain links TRBV12-5 with TRBJ1-5; tentative D call: TRBD1 (6 bases). Germline values: CDR1 LGHNT, CDR2 FRNRAP. The CDR3 consists of 12 residues. V lost 6 bases, J lost 7 bases, and 10 bases lay in between. CDR3 coding DNA: TGTGCTAGTGGGAAGGACAGCCAGCCCCAGCATTTT. Its protein product is CASGKDSQPQHF.

The chain links TRBV5-4 to TRBJ2-7, with D maybe TRBD1 (5 bases). This CDR3 region has 15 residues. V lost 0 bases, J lost 0 bases, and 10 bases lay in between. Germline V gene lookup returns CDR1 SGHNT and CDR2 YYREEE (reference sequence). CDR3 bases: TGTGCCAGCAGCTTGGCGCAGGGATACTCCTACGAGCAGTACTTC. This translates into CASSLAQGYSYEQYF.

This clone was counted once. The chain has TRBV6-5 and TRBJ2-7; 7 nucleotides match TRBD2. Germline assignment: CDR1 MNHEY and CDR2 SVGAGI. V trimming: 5 bases; J trimming: 2 bases; junction bases outside the gene matches: 9. The CDR3 contains 15 residues. CDR3 sequence: CASSLTTAGTYEQYF. As DNA, the CDR3 is TGTGCCAGCAGTCTTACGACAGCGGGGACCTACGAGCAGTACTTC.

This clone appeared a single time. V is TRBV6-4 and J is TRBJ2-3; D perhaps matches TRBD1 (6 bases). V lost 5 bases to trimming and J lost 6 bases, with 12 bases between them. The CDR3 is 13 residues long. CDR1 MRHNA and CDR2 SNTAGT come from the germline V gene. The CDR3 coding sequence is TGTGCCAGCAGTTACAGGGTCGGTGATACGCAGTATTTT. Translated: CASSYRVGDTQYF.

The chain combines TRBV28 with TRBJ1-5; D is perhaps TRBD1 (5 bases). V was clipped by 2 bases and J by 1 base, with 12 bases between them. Germline CDR1 and CDR2: MDHEN and SYDVKM. This CDR3 region has 16 residues. The CDR3 is CASSLGGAGSNQPQHF. The DNA for the CDR3 is TGTGCCAGCAGTTTAGGTGGGGCAGGGAGCAATCAGCCCCAGCATTTT.

The V and J genes are TRBV29-1 and TRBJ2-1, with 8 bases identical to TRBD1. The CDR3 length is 14 residues. Germline V lookup: CDR1 SQVTM, CDR2 ANQGSEA. V was pared by 0 bases and J by 7 bases, with 5 bases of the junction left unmatched. The CDR3, as DNA: TGCAGCGTTGAAGATCGGACAGGGAGGAATGAGCAGTTCTTC. Translating it yields CSVEDRTGRNEQFF.

This clone was detected a few times. V and J are TRBV28 and TRBJ2-5; 7 bases fit TRBD1. Per the germline V gene, CDR1 is MDHEN and CDR2 is SYDVKM. The CDR3 is made up of 14 amino acids. V lost 5 bases, J lost 2 bases, and 5 bases stayed unmatched. In nucleotides, the CDR3 is TGTGCCAGCAGTCTGGGGACAGCTCAAGAGACCCAGTACTTC. Amino acids: CASSLGTAQETQYF.

The chain recombines TRBV5-1 with TRBJ2-7; 7 bases agree with TRBD2. Losses at the gene ends were 0 bases for V and 7 bases for J; bases not matched to a gene: 10. From germline, CDR1 is SGHRS and CDR2 YFSETQ. The length of the CDR3 is 15 residues. DNA of the CDR3: TGCGCCAGCAGCTTGGGAGCGGGATGGGCGGGGGAGCAGTACTTC. This encodes CASSLGAGWAGEQYF.

V gene TRBV9 combines with J gene TRBJ1-5, with unresolved D. This CDR3 has 14 amino acids. V dropped 3 bases and J dropped 0 bases, with 7 bases sitting between them. Germline V gene lookup returns CDR1 SGDLS and CDR2 YYNGEE. The CDR3 sequence is CASSAEHSNQPQHF. The CDR3 DNA sequence: TGTGCCAGCAGCGCCGAACATAGCAATCAGCCCCAGCATTTT.

The chain employs TRBV10-1 and TRBJ2-7; 10 bases line up with TRBD2. The CDR3 extends over 14 amino acids. Germline-derived CDR1 and CDR2 are WNHNN and SYGVQD (reference sequence). V trimming: 3 bases; J trimming: 6 bases; junction bases outside the gene matches: 5. The CDR3 region has the DNA TGCGCCAGCAGTGACCCGGGACTAGCGCCCGAGCAGTACTTC. Translation gives CASSDPGLAPEQYF.

The chain uses TRBV2 and TRBJ2-7; tentative D call: TRBD2 (6 bases). Trimming pared 1 base from V and 3 bases from J, leaving 16 bases between. This CDR3 comprises 16 residues. Germline values: CDR1 SNHLY, CDR2 FYNNEI. The CDR3 sequence: CASSEGILALVYEQYF. In DNA form, the CDR3 reads TGTGCCAGCAGTGAAGGGATACTAGCTCTCGTCTACGAGCAGTACTTC.

V gene TRBV6-5 combines with J gene TRBJ2-7; D remains unclear. The CDR3 runs to 13 residues. Trimming cost V 0 bases and J 7 bases, with 10 bases left between them. CDR1 and CDR2 from the germline V gene are MNHEY and SVGAGI. The CDR3 region has the DNA TGTGCCAGCAGTTACTCATCCAGTCAAGAGCAGTACTTC. It encodes CASSYSSSQEQYF.

This clone appeared a few times. Other DNA sequences within the sample encode an identical CDR3. The CDR3 is CASSLGQVYEQYF. As DNA, the CDR3 is TGTGCCAGCAGCTTAGGGCAGGTCTACGAGCAGTACTTC. The chain combines TRBV11-2 with TRBJ2-7; D gene uncertain. Looked up from germline, CDR1 is SGHAT and CDR2 is FQNNGV. CDR3 length: 13 residues. V was pared by 1 base and J by 3 bases, with 7 bases between. Using reference TRBV11-2 and TRBJ2-7 for the parts outside the CDR3, the full variable domain is EAGVAQSPRYKIIEKRQSVAFWCNPISGHATLYWYQQILGQGPKLLIQFQNNGVVDDSQLPKDRFSAERLKGVDSTLKIQPAKLEDSAVYLCASSLGQVYEQYFGPGTRLTVT.